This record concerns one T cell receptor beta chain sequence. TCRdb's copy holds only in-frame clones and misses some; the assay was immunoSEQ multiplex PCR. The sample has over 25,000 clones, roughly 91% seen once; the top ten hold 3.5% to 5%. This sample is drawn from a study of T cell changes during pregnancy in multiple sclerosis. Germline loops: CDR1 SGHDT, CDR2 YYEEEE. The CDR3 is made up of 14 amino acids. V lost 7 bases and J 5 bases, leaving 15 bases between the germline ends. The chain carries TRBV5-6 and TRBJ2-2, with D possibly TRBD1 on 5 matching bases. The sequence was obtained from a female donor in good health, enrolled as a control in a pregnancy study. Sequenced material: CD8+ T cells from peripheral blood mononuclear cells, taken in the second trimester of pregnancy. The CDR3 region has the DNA TGTGCCAGCTGTTGGGGCACCGGAACCGGGGAGCTGTTTTTT. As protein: CASCWGTGTGELFF.